The source of this TCR beta chain is a study of CD8+CD57+ T cells in acquired aplastic anemia. Investigators profiled TCR beta VDJ and CDR3 from genomic DNA template. TCRdb re-derived calls from the reads in MiXCR, one entry per CDR3 protein. There are 200,000 to 250,000 distinct CDR3 sequences in the sample; around 60% occur only once, and 25% to 30% lies in the top ten. This clonotype has ten or more counts. The CDR3 covers 16 residues. Germline CDR1 reads LNHDA; CDR2 reads SQIVND (reference sequence). Trimming pared 6 bases from V and 0 bases from J, leaving 17 bases between. The receptor was isolated from a human donor in good health. Sequenced: sorted CD4+, CD8+, or CD8+CD57+ T cells (not recorded which) from PBMCs. J is TRBJ1-1 and V is TRBV19; TRBD1 might be the D (5 bases). CDR3 amino acids: CASSPGGGRMNTEAFF. For the CDR3, the DNA is TGTGCCAGTAGCCCGGGGGGGGGTCGTATGAACACTGAAGCTTTCTTT.